Sequencing of this T cell receptor (beta chain) was carried out in a study of T cell responses to AZD1222 COVID-19 vaccine. Study-wide results and caveats: Every sample of the repertoires postdated the peak T cell response.

TCRdb's copy holds only in-frame clones and misses some; the assay was immunoSEQ multiplex PCR. The sample has 140,000 to 150,000 clones; around 90% are singletons. This clone was observed once. As yet, its antigen is unknown. Germline V gives CDR1 LNHDA, CDR2 SQIVND (reference sequence). This CDR3 region has 14 residues. V gave up 4 bases and J gave up 12 bases, with 18 bases separating them. This chain links TRBV19 with TRBJ1-4, with D perhaps TRBD1 (5 bases). The source material was peripheral blood, sampled on day 0 of AZD1222 vaccination. This sequence was found in an adult in good health. For the CDR3, the DNA is TGTGCCAGTAGTAATCGCCAGGGCATGATGGAACTGTTTTTT. This gives the protein CASSNRQGMMELFF.